What follows is one T cell receptor (beta chain) and its context. The entry originates in a study of brain T cells in children with intractable seizures. This CDR3 is built from 12 residues. Germline CDR1 MNHEY, CDR2 SVGAGI. V lost 0 bases to trimming and J lost 7 bases, with 3 bases between them. Time point of the sample: blood from clinic visit 5 months post-surgery; TSC patient then seizure free. TCRdb keeps only in-frame clones here, not all; method: immunoSEQ multiplex PCR. The profile shows about 320,000 clones, roughly 93% of them singletons. J is TRBJ2-2 and V is TRBV6-5; D gene uncertain. The source was peripheral blood, collected 4 to 6 months after surgery. The receptor comes from a boy under three years old with tuberous sclerosis and intractable seizures. Here the CDR3 reads CASSYSVGELFF. CDR3 coding DNA: TGTGCCAGCAGTTACTCGGTCGGGGAGCTGTTTTTT.